The present T cell receptor beta chain was sequenced within a study of blood T cells in healthy people across ages. Whole-study results and caveats: There were more naive CD4+ cells and higher diversity in long-lived donors than in aged donors. Observed TCR beta diversity showed a strong correlation with the percentage of naive T cells as measured by flow cytometry.

Together with a sample-barcoded 5' primer, a J-beta primer mix was included in a second PCR lasting about 7 to 11 cycles. Each CDR3 protein is one row after TCRdb ran MiXCR on the 5' RACE reads. The sample has over a million distinct CDR3 sequences; roughly 45% are singletons. In this sample, this clonotype turned up many times. The antigen is unknown. V shed 3 bases and J shed 5 bases, with 12 bases lying between them. The CDR3 totals 14 residues. The chain uses TRBV12-3 or TRBV12-4 and TRBJ2-3; D may be TRBD2 (7 bases). Sequencing used blood. This TCR came from a woman aged 55 to 70 in good health. The CDR3, as DNA: TGTGCCAGCAGTTTTGGGGGGGCCGGAGATACGCAGTATTTT. Its protein product is CASSFGGAGDTQYF.